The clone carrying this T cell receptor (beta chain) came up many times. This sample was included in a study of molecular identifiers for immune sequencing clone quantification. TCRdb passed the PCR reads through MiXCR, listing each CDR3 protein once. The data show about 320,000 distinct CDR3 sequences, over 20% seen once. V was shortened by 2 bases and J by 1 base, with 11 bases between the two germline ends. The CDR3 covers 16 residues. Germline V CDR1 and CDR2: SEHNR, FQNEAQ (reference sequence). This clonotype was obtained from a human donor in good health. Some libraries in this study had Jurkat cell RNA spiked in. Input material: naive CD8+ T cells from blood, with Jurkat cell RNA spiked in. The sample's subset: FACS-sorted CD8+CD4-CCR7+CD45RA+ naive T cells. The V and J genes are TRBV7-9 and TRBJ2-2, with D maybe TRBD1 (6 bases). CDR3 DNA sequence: TGTGCCAGCAGCTTAATTCCGACAGGGAACACCGGGGAGCTGTTTTTT. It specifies CASSLIPTGNTGELFF.